This paragraph covers one T cell receptor (beta chain) sequence. Its antigen remains unidentified. These data are taken from a study of blood T cells in healthy people across ages. General observations from the study: Long-lived donors had more naive CD4+ cells and higher diversity than aged donors. Diversity figures derived from one million T cells were judged to underestimate the true value.

V was clipped by 6 bases and J by 7 bases, with 18 bases between them. In germline, CDR1 is DFQATT, CDR2 SNEGSKA (reference sequence). CDR3 length equals 14 residues. A second PCR of 7 to 11 cycles used a sample-barcoded 5' primer and a J-beta primer mix. A single record per CDR3 protein comes from TCRdb applying MiXCR to the 5' RACE reads. The sample records approximately 600,000 distinct CDR3 sequences, 45% to 65% being singletons. The chain carries TRBV20-1 and TRBJ1-4; D ambiguous. The specimen was blood. The source is a man between 60 and 75 years old in good health. The CDR3: CSAAKGPWSEKLFF. The DNA for the CDR3 is TGCAGTGCCGCAAAAGGGCCTTGGTCTGAAAAACTGTTTTTT.